The entry that follows covers one T cell receptor (beta chain) sequence. The sample belongs to a study of blood T cell repertoires in COVID-19. Repertoires were generated with immunoSEQ multiplex PCR, while TCRdb's copy carries only in-frame clones and drops some. Among approximately 290,000 clones listed, nearly 90% were seen once. J gave up 8 bases and V 2 bases, and 8 bases lay outside the gene matches. CDR3 length: 16 residues. Germline CDR1 reads MNHEY; CDR2 reads SVGAGI. Sequencing was carried out using peripheral blood. The rearrangement uses TRBV6-5 and TRBJ1-6; 8 bases agree with TRBD1. This TCR was sampled from a woman younger than 45 with COVID-19, enrolled during active disease. The CDR3 loop is CASSYTPGTGHSPLHF. For the CDR3, the DNA is TGTGCCAGCAGTTACACCCCCGGGACAGGCCATTCACCCCTCCACTTT.